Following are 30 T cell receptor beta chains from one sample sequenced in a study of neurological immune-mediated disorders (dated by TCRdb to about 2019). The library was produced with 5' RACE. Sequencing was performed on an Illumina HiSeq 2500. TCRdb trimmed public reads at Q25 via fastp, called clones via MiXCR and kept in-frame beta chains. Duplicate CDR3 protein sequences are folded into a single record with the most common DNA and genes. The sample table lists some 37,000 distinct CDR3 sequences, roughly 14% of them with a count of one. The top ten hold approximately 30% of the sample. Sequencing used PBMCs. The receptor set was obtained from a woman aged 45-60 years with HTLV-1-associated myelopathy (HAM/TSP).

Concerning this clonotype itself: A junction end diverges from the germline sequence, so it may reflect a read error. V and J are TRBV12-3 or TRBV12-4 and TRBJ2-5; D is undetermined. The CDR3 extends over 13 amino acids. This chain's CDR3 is CVSTNSVGPTQYF. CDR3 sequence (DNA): TGTGTCAGCACCAACAGCGTTGGGCCGACCCAGTACTTC.

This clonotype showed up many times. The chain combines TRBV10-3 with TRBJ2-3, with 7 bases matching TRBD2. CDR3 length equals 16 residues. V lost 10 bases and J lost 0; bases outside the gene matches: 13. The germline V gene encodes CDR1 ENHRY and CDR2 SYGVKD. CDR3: CATQRSSGSSTDTQYF. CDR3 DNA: TGTGCCACCCAGCGGAGTAGCGGGTCTAGCACAGATACGCAGTATTTT.

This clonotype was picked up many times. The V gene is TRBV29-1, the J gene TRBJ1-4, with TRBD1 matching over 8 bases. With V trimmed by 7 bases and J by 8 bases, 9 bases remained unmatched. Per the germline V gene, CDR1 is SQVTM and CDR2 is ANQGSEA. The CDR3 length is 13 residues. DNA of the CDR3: TGCAGCGCCTTGACAGGGGCAGGGGAAAAACTGTTTTTT. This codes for CSALTGAGEKLFF.

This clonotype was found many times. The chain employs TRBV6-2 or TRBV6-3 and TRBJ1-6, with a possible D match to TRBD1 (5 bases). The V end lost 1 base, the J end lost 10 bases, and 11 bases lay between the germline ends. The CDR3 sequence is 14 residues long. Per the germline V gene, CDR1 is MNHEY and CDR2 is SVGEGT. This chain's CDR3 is CASSYLGEYSPLHF. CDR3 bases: TGTGCCAGCAGTTACTTGGGGGAGTACTCACCCCTCCACTTT.

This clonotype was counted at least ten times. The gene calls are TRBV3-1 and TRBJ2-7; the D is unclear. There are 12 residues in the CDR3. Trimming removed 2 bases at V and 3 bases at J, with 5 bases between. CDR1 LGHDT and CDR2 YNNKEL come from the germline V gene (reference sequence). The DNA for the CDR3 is TGTGCCAGCAGCCAAATCCGCTACGAGCAGTACTTC. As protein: CASSQIRYEQYF.

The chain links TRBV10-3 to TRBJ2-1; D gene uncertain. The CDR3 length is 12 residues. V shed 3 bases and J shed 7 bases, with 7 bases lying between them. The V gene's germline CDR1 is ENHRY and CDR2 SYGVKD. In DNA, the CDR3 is TGTGCCATCAGTGAAGGTCGTAATGAGCAGTTCTTC. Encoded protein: CAISEGRNEQFF.

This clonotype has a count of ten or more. This CDR3 reads CAISGTAVDRGESAFF. For the CDR3, the DNA is TGTGCCATCAGTGGAACCGCCGTGGACAGGGGTGAATCAGCTTTCTTT. The chain uses TRBV10-3 and TRBJ1-1; 9 bases align to TRBD1. J lost 10 bases, V lost 4 bases, and 16 bases had no gene match. Germline V gene lookup returns CDR1 ENHRY and CDR2 SYGVKD. This CDR3 contains 16 residues.

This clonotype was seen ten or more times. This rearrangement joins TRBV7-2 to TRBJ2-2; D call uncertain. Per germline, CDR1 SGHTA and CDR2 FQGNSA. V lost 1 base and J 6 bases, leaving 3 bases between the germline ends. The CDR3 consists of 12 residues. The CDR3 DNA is TGTGCCAGCAGCTTAGGTGCCGGGGAGCTGTTTTTT. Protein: CASSLGAGELFF.

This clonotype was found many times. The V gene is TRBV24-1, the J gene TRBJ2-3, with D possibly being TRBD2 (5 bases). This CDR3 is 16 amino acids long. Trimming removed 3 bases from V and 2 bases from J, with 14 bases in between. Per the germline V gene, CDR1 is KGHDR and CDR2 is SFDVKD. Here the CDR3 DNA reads TGTGCCACCAGTGATACCTCCCGAGGGCCCACAGATACGCAGTATTTT. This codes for CATSDTSRGPTDTQYF.

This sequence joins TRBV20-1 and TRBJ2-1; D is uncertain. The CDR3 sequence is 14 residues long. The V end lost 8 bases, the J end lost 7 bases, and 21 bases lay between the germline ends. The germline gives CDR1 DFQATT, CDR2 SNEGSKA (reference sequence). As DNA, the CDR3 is TGCAGTACACCTAATATTGGGGATTATAATGAGCAGTTCTTC. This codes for CSTPNIGDYNEQFF.

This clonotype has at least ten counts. The CDR3 nucleotides are TGTGCCAGCAGTATAGGGACCCCCTCCTACCAGCCCCAGCATTTT. Translated, it gives CASSIGTPSYQPQHF. The chain recombines TRBV12-3 or TRBV12-4 with TRBJ1-5, with a tentative D call TRBD1 (5 bases). CDR3 length: 15 residues. V was shortened by 5 bases and J by 7 bases, with 18 bases between the two germline ends.

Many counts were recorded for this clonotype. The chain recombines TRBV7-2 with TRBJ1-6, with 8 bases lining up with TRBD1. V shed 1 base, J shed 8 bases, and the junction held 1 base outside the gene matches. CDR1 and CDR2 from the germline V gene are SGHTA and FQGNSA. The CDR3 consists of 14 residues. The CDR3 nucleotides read TGTGCCAGCAGCTTAGGACAGGGGTATTCACCCCTCCACTTT. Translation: CASSLGQGYSPLHF.

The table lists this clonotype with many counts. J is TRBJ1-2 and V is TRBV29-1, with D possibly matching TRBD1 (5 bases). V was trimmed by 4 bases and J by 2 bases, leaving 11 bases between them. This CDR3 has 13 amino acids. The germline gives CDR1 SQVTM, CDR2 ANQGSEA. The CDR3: CSVGGGLNYGYTF. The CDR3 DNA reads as TGCAGCGTTGGGGGCGGCCTAAACTATGGCTACACCTTC.

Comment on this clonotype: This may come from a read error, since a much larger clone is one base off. CDR3 DNA: TGCGCCAGCAAGAAAGACCCCAGCGACTATAATTCACCCCTCAACTTT. Translation gives CASKKDPSDYNSPLNF. The chain has TRBV5-1 and TRBJ1-6; D remains unclear. CDR1 is SGHRS, CDR2 YFSETQ, per germline. CDR3 length: 16 residues.

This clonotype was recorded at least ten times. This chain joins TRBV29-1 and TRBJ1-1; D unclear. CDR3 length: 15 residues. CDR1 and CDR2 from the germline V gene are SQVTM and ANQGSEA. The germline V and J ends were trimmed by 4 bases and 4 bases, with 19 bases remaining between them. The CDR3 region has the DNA TGCAGCGTTGCTATACCGGTAACATTTCGCACTGAAGCTTTCTTT. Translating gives CSVAIPVTFRTEAFF.

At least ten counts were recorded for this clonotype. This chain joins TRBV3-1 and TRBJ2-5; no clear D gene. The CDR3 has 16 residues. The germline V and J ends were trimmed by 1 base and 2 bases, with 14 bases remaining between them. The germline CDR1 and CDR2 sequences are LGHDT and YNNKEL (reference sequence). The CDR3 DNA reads TGTGCCAGCAGCCAAGCCCCCCTGGCGGATCAAGAGACCCAGTACTTC. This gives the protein CASSQAPLADQETQYF.

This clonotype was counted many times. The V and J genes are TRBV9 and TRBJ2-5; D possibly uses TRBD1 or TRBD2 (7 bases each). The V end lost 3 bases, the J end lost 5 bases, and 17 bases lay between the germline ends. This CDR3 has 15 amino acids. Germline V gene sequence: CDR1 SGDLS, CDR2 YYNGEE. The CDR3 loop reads CASSAPRGGYETQYF. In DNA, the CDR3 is TGTGCCAGCAGCGCCCCCAGGGGGGGGTATGAGACCCAGTACTTC.

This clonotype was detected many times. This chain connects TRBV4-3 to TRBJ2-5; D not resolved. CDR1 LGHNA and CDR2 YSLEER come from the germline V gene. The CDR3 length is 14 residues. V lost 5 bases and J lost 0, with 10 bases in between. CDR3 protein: CASSLVGDQETQYF. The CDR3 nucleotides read TGCGCCAGCAGCTTGGTCGGAGACCAAGAGACCCAGTACTTC.

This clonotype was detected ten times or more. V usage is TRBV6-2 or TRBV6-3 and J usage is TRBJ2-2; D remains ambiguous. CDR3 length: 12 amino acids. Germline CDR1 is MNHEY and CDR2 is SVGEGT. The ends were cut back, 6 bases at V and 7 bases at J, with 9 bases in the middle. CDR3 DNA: TGTGCCAGCAGATGGGGAAACGGGGAGCTGTTTTTT. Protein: CASRWGNGELFF.

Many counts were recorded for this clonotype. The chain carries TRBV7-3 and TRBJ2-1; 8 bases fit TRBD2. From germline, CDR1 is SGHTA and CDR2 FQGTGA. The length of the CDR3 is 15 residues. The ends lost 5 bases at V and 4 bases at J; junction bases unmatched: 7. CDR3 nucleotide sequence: TGTGCCAGCAGCCTTGATAGCGGGGAATACAATGAGCAGTTCTTC. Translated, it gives CASSLDSGEYNEQFF.

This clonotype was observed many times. CDR3 in DNA: TGTGCCAGCAGCTTATCGTCTGGGACTGGAAACACCATATATTTT. Encoded protein: CASSLSSGTGNTIYF. This chain connects TRBV7-2 to TRBJ1-3, with unresolved D. V lost 2 bases, J lost 2 bases, and 10 bases lay in between. This CDR3 spans 15 amino acids. Germline V gives CDR1 SGHTA, CDR2 FQGNSA.

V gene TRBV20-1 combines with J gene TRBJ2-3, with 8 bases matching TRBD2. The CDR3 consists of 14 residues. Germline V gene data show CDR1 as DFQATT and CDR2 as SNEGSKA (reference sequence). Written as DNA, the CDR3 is TGCAGCGCTTTAAGCGGGGGTAGCACAGATACGCAGTATTTT. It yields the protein CSALSGGSTDTQYF.

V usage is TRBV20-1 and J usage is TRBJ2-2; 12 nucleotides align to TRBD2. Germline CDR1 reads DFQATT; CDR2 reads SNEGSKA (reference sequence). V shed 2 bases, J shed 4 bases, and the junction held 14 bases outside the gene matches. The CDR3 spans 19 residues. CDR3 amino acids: CSARPLCLAGGRFTGELFF. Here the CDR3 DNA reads TGCAGTGCTAGACCCTTGTGCCTAGCGGGGGGGCGTTTCACCGGGGAGCTGTTTTTT.

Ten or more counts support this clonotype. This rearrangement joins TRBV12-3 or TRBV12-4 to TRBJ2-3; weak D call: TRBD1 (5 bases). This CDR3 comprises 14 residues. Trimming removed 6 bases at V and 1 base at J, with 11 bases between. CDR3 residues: CASSGQQGTDTQYF. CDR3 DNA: TGTGCCAGCAGCGGACAACAGGGCACAGATACGCAGTATTTT.

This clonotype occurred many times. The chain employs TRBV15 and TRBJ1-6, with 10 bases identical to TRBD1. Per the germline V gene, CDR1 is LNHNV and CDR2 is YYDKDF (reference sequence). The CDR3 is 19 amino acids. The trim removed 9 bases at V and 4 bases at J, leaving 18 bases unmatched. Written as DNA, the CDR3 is TGTGCCACGCGATCGTCCGGGACAGGGGTCCTATTGTATAATTCACCCCTCCACTTT. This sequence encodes CATRSSGTGVLLYNSPLHF.

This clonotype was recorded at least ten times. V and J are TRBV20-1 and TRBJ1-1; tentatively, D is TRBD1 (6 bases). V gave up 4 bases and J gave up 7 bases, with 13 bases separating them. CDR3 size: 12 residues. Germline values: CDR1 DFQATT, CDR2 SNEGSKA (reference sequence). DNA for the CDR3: TGCAGTGCTAAGACAGGAGCCTATGAAGCTTTCTTT. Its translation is CSAKTGAYEAFF.

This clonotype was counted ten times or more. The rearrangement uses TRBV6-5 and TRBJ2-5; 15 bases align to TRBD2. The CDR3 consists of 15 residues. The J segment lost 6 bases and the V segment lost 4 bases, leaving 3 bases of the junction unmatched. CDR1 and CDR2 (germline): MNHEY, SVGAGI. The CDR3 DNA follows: TGTGCCAGCAGTTGGACTAGCGGGGGGGCAAAGACCCAGTACTTC. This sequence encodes CASSWTSGGAKTQYF.

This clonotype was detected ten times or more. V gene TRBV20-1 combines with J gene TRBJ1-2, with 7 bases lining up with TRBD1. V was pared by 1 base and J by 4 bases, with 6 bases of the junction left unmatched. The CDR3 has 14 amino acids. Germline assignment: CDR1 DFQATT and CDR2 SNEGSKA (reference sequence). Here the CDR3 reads CSARAAGTVYGYTF. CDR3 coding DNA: TGCAGTGCTAGAGCCGCCGGGACAGTCTATGGCTACACCTTC.

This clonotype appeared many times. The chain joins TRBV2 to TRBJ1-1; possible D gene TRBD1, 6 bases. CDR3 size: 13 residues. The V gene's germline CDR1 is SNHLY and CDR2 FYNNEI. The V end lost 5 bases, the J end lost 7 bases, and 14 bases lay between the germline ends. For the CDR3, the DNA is TGTGCCAGCAGTACCCGGGACATGGGTGAAGCTTTCTTT. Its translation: CASSTRDMGEAFF. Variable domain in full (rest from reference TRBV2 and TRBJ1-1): EPEVTQTPSHQVTQMGQEVILRCVPISNHLYFYWYRQILGQKVEFLVSFYNNEISEKSEIFDDQFSVERPDGSNFTLKIRSTKLEDSAMYFCASSTRDMGEAFFGQGTRLTVV.

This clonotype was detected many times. CDR3 region: CASSRGDPGYETQYF. The CDR3 DNA reads TGTGCCAGCAGTCGCGGAGACCCAGGGTATGAGACCCAGTACTTC. V gene TRBV12-3 or TRBV12-4 combines with J gene TRBJ2-5; D is possibly TRBD1 (5 bases). The V gene lost 5 bases and the J gene lost 5 bases, with 18 bases spanning the gap. CDR3 length: 15 residues.